One and the same sample provided the 11 T cell receptor beta chains below, sequenced in a study of blood T cells in healthy people across ages. Through a sample-barcoded 5' primer and a J-beta primer mix, a second PCR was run for about 6 to 11 cycles. TCRdb ran MiXCR on the 5' RACE reads and lists one entry per CDR3 protein. The sample shows 1.5 million to 2 million distinct CDR3 sequences, around 50% of them seen only once. Sequencing was performed on blood. The receptors were sampled from a woman aged 40 to 50 in good health.

Here the CDR3 reads CASSSSMGRETQYF. The CDR3 nucleotides read TGTGCCAGCAGCTCTTCAATGGGGAGGGAGACCCAGTACTTC. V is TRBV7-9 and J is TRBJ2-5; TRBD2 is a possible D gene (6 bases). The V end lost 4 bases, the J end lost 5 bases, and 14 bases lay between the germline ends. The CDR3 loop spans 14 amino acids. Germline V gene sequence: CDR1 SEHNR, CDR2 FQNEAQ (reference sequence).

The chain links TRBV6-2 or TRBV6-3 to TRBJ2-2; D may be TRBD1 (6 bases). The V end was cut by 7 bases, the J end by 1 base, with 10 bases between. The germline gives CDR1 MNHEY, CDR2 SVGEGT. There are 14 residues in the CDR3. The CDR3 DNA is TGTGCCAGCATAGACAGGTTGAACACCGGGGAGCTGTTTTTT. Residues: CASIDRLNTGELFF.

The chain carries TRBV2 and TRBJ2-5; a weak D match, TRBD2 (7 bases). Per the germline V gene, CDR1 is SNHLY and CDR2 is FYNNEI. The CDR3 covers 15 residues. The V end lost 8 bases, the J end lost 3 bases, and 19 bases lay between the germline ends. CDR3 protein: CASSLEGGLKETQYF. The CDR3 nucleotides are TGTGCCAGCTCCCTCGAAGGGGGACTAAAAGAGACCCAGTACTTC. Supplemented by reference TRBV2 and TRBJ2-5, the full variable domain reads EPEVTQTPSHQVTQMGQEVILRCVPISNHLYFYWYRQILGQKVEFLVSFYNNEISEKSEIFDDQFSVERPDGSNFTLKIRSTKLEDSAMYFCASSLEGGLKETQYFGPGTRLLVL.

This clonotype was observed a few times. The DNA for the CDR3 is TGCGCCAGCAGTCTCTCCGGGACAGGGGTTGGCTACACCTTC. Translating it yields CASSLSGTGVGYTF. The chain couples TRBV5-1 to TRBJ1-2, with 10 nucleotides matching TRBD1. J gave up 7 bases and V 5 bases, and 8 bases lay outside the gene matches. In germline, CDR1 is SGHRS, CDR2 YFSETQ. CDR3 length: 14 amino acids.

This rearrangement joins TRBV7-9 to TRBJ1-6; the D is unclear. The CDR3 spans 13 residues. Germline V gene data show CDR1 as SEHNR and CDR2 as FQNEAQ (reference sequence). The germline V and J ends were trimmed by 4 bases and 11 bases, with 12 bases remaining between them. The CDR3 bases are TGTGCCAGCAGCTCAAATACGGTCGCACCCCTCCACTTT. It encodes CASSSNTVAPLHF. Complete variable domain (other parts from reference TRBV7-9 and TRBJ1-6): DTGVSQNPRHKITKRGQNVTFRCDPISEHNRLYWYRQTLGQGPEFLTYFQNEAQLEKSRLLSDRFSAERPKGSFSTLEIQRTEQGDSAMYLCASSSNTVAPLHFGNGTRLTVT.

This clonotype was found many times. The rearrangement links TRBV12-3 or TRBV12-4 to TRBJ2-1, with D possibly TRBD2 on 5 matching bases. The ends were cut back, 5 bases at V and 9 bases at J, with 14 bases in the middle. The CDR3 consists of 13 residues. CDR3 loop: CASSPGGYGEQFF. CDR3 bases: TGTGCCAGCAGTCCCGGAGGATACGGTGAGCAGTTCTTC.

Only a few counts were recorded for this clonotype. This chain connects TRBV7-2 to TRBJ2-3; D gene uncertain. Germline loops: CDR1 SGHTA, CDR2 FQGNSA. The length of the CDR3 is 14 residues. Between the trimmed V and J ends, which lost 1 base and 6 bases, there was a span of 11 bases. This CDR3 reads CASSLVVSADTQYF. The CDR3 bases are TGTGCCAGCAGCTTAGTCGTCTCAGCCGATACGCAGTATTTT.

The chain couples TRBV9 to TRBJ1-2; 9 nucleotides align to TRBD1. V shed 3 bases, J shed 1 base, and the junction held 4 bases outside the gene matches. The CDR3 spans 15 residues. CDR1 SGDLS and CDR2 YYNGEE come from the germline V gene. CDR3 residues: CASSGGTGINYGYTF. Here the CDR3 DNA reads TGTGCCAGCAGCGGGGGGACAGGGATTAACTATGGCTACACCTTC.

This clonotype came up many times. V is TRBV27 and J is TRBJ2-7, with TRBD1 matching 8 bases. The CDR3 has 14 amino acids. Trimming removed 0 bases from V and 2 bases from J; junction bases left unmatched: 0. Germline loops: CDR1 MNHEY, CDR2 SMNVEV (reference sequence). The DNA for the CDR3 is TGTGCCAGCAGTTTATCACAGGGGGCCTACGAGCAGTACTTC. Its protein is CASSLSQGAYEQYF.

The sample holds many counts of this clonotype. The CDR3 region is CASSSHQETQYF. CDR3 nucleotides: TGTGCCAGCAGCTCCCACCAAGAGACCCAGTACTTC. J is TRBJ2-5 and V is TRBV27; D remains unclear. CDR1 and CDR2 from the germline V gene are MNHEY and SMNVEV (reference sequence). The CDR3 length is 12 residues. V was shortened by 6 bases and J by 0 bases, with 5 bases between the two germline ends.

V gene TRBV2 combines with J gene TRBJ2-3, with D perhaps assigned TRBD1 or TRBD2 (5 bases each). Germline lookup yields CDR1 SNHLY and CDR2 FYNNEI. This CDR3 has 16 amino acids. V was trimmed by 4 bases and J by 1 base, leaving 15 bases between them. CDR3 DNA sequence: TGTGCCAGCAGTGCCTCCGGGGCCCGCCGCACAGATACGCAGTATTTT. It codes for CASSASGARRTDTQYF.